One and the same sample provided the 21 T cell receptor beta chains below, sequenced in a study of CD8 T cells in Susac syndrome. Random hexamers primed reverse transcription of about 0.5 to 1 ug RNA. TCRdb reanalysed the immunoSEQ multiplex PCR reads using MiXCR and keeps one entry per CDR3 protein. The table shows around 79,000 distinct CDR3 sequences, with around 94% occurring only once. Sequencing was performed on CD8+ T cells from PBMCs. All receptors derive from a human donor with Susac syndrome.

The chain uses TRBV12-3 or TRBV12-4 and TRBJ2-1; D call uncertain. Trimming left V 5 bases short and J 8 bases short, with 10 bases between. CDR3 length: 12 amino acids. The CDR3 DNA follows: TGTGCCAGCAGTCCTAAGCTGTATGAGCAGTTCTTC. This gives the protein CASSPKLYEQFF.

This chain uses TRBV12-3 or TRBV12-4 with TRBJ1-2; 7 bases are a match to TRBD1. CDR3 length: 15 amino acids. Unmatched junction bases numbered 12, after V lost 5 bases and J lost 6 bases. CDR3 sequence: CASSHRTGGRNGYTF. CDR3 in DNA: TGTGCCAGCAGTCACCGGACAGGAGGGAGGAATGGCTACACCTTC.

J is TRBJ2-7 and V is TRBV15; D is perhaps TRBD1 (5 bases). Deletions cut 0 bases from V and 5 bases from J, with 8 bases between. This CDR3 is 13 amino acids long. Looked up from germline, CDR1 is LNHNV and CDR2 is YYDKDF (reference sequence). The CDR3 coding sequence is TGTGCCACCAGCAGAGACAGGGCCCACGAGCAGTACTTC. Residues: CATSRDRAHEQYF.

The J gene is TRBJ2-3, the V gene TRBV5-6; 9 nucleotides line up with TRBD1. The CDR3 is 14 residues long. CDR1 is SGHDT, CDR2 YYEEEE, per germline. V shed 5 bases, J shed 5 bases, and the junction held 6 bases outside the gene matches. CDR3 residues: CASRAGTGRDTQYF. The DNA of the CDR3 is TGTGCCAGCAGAGCCGGGACAGGGCGAGATACGCAGTATTTT.

V and J are TRBV5-6 and TRBJ2-7; 14 bases are a match to TRBD2. This CDR3 comprises 15 residues. Trimming at V came to 4 bases and at J to 3 bases, leaving 3 bases not matched to a gene. Per the germline V gene, CDR1 is SGHDT and CDR2 is YYEEEE. The CDR3 loop is CASSPGTSGGYEQYF. The DNA for the CDR3 is TGTGCCAGCAGCCCTGGGACTAGCGGGGGCTACGAGCAGTACTTC.

The chain combines TRBV29-1 with TRBJ2-4, with 14 bases identical to TRBD2. CDR3 length: 14 residues. The ends lost 7 bases at V and 9 bases at J; junction bases unmatched: 8. Germline V lookup: CDR1 SQVTM, CDR2 ANQGSEA. In DNA form, the CDR3 reads TGCAGCGCAGTTTTCGGGACTAGCGGGAGCATTCAGTACTTC. This encodes CSAVFGTSGSIQYF.

This clonotype was detected only a few times. V usage is TRBV5-1 and J usage is TRBJ2-1, with 7 nucleotides matching TRBD1. The CDR3 length is 16 residues. Germline V gene sequence: CDR1 SGHRS, CDR2 YFSETQ. V shed 4 bases, J shed 1 base, and the junction held 8 bases outside the gene matches. The CDR3 loop reads CASSPGAGGSYNEQFF. In DNA, the CDR3 is TGCGCCAGCAGCCCCGGGGCAGGGGGATCCTACAATGAGCAGTTCTTC.

The chain employs TRBV7-9 and TRBJ2-3; D remains unclear. The CDR3 consists of 12 residues. The V end lost 8 bases, the J end lost 1 base, and 7 bases lay between the germline ends. Germline CDR1 and CDR2: SEHNR and FQNEAQ (reference sequence). The CDR3 DNA reads TGTGCCAGCCGGACCCGCACAGATACGCAGTATTTT. This translates into CASRTRTDTQYF.

The rearrangement links TRBV5-1 to TRBJ1-4; 10 bases are shared with TRBD1. V was clipped by 4 bases and J by 8 bases; unmatched bases: 14. The CDR3 is made up of 17 amino acids. Germline V CDR1 and CDR2: SGHRS, YFSETQ. The CDR3 DNA is TGCGCCAGCAGCGACAGATCCCCGGGGACAGGGGAAGAAAAACTGTTTTTT. As protein: CASSDRSPGTGEEKLFF. Looking up the rest from reference TRBV5-1 and TRBJ1-4 gives the full variable domain: KAGVTQTPRYLIKTRGQQVTLSCSPISGHRSVSWYQQTPGQGLQFLFEYFSETQRNKGNFPGRFSGRQFSNSRSEMNVSTLELGDSALYLCASSDRSPGTGEEKLFFGSGTQLSVL.

The chain employs TRBV5-1 and TRBJ2-1; D is perhaps TRBD2 (6 bases). The CDR3 has 16 amino acids. CDR1 and CDR2 (germline): SGHRS, YFSETQ. V was cut by 0 bases and J by 4 bases, with 14 bases left in between. This CDR3 is CASSLGGVELYNEQFF. DNA for the CDR3: TGCGCCAGCAGCTTGGGCGGGGTGGAGCTATACAATGAGCAGTTCTTC.

CDR3 residues: CSVAWGDEQFF. In DNA, the CDR3 is TGCAGCGTTGCCTGGGGGGATGAGCAGTTCTTC. The V gene is TRBV29-1, the J gene TRBJ2-1, with D possibly being TRBD2 (6 bases). V dropped 4 bases and J dropped 8 bases, with 9 bases sitting between them. This CDR3 region has 11 residues. From germline, CDR1 is SQVTM and CDR2 ANQGSEA.

The chain combines TRBV29-1 with TRBJ1-1; 8 nucleotides align to TRBD1. Germline loops: CDR1 SQVTM, CDR2 ANQGSEA. Unmatched junction bases numbered 3, after V lost 5 bases and J lost 4 bases. CDR3 size: 12 residues. The DNA for the CDR3 is TGCAGCGTTCGACAGGGGACCACTGAAGCTTTCTTT. Protein product: CSVRQGTTEAFF.

J is TRBJ2-7 and V is TRBV5-6, with D possibly matching TRBD1 (5 bases). Germline V lookup: CDR1 SGHDT, CDR2 YYEEEE. V gave up 3 bases and J gave up 1 base, with 11 bases separating them. CDR3 length equals 14 residues. In nucleotides, the CDR3 is TGTGCCAGCAGCTCCGGCCAGGGATCCTACGAGCAGTACTTC. Translation: CASSSGQGSYEQYF.

Comments on this clonotype: The junction shows a germline mismatch at one end, possibly a read error. V and J are TRBV19 and TRBJ2-7, with 12 bases that match TRBD2. The CDR3 contains 13 residues. CDR1 LNHDA and CDR2 SQIVND come from the germline V gene (reference sequence). The CDR3 nucleotides are TGTGCCAGTAGTGCCCGACTAGCGGGGGACCTAAACTTC. This sequence encodes CASSARLAGDLNF.

V gene TRBV6-4 combines with J gene TRBJ1-5; no reliable D call. This CDR3 has 13 amino acids. V shed 2 bases and J shed 4 bases, with 6 bases lying between them. From germline, CDR1 is MRHNA and CDR2 SNTAGT. CDR3 loop: CASSDGENQPQHF. CDR3 coding DNA: TGTGCCAGCAGTGACGGGGAAAATCAGCCCCAGCATTTT.

V and J are TRBV6-4 and TRBJ2-1; 7 positions agree with TRBD2. CDR3 size: 15 residues. Germline-derived CDR1 and CDR2 are MRHNA and SNTAGT. Trimming removed 3 bases from V and 7 bases from J; junction bases left unmatched: 9. In nucleotides, the CDR3 is TGTGCCAGCAGTGAGTCGCGGGGGAGAAAAAATGAGCAGTTCTTC. This gives the protein CASSESRGRKNEQFF.

The chain combines TRBV7-8 with TRBJ2-5; D possibly uses TRBD1 or TRBD2 (6 bases each). The CDR3 length is 14 residues. With 8 bases removed from V and 4 bases from J, the gap between germline ends came to 17 bases. Germline V gene data show CDR1 as SGHVS and CDR2 as FQNEAQ. The CDR3 loop is CASGAEGGRETQYF. CDR3 nucleotides: TGTGCCAGCGGGGCGGAGGGGGGTAGAGAGACCCAGTACTTC.

J is TRBJ1-1 and V is TRBV7-9; weak D call: TRBD1 (5 bases). Germline loops: CDR1 SEHNR, CDR2 FQNEAQ (reference sequence). The CDR3 totals 16 residues. V shed 0 bases and J shed 3 bases, with 14 bases lying between them. The CDR3 loop is CASSLAWAGGDTEAFF. In DNA, the CDR3 is TGTGCCAGCAGCTTAGCGTGGGCCGGGGGGGACACTGAAGCTTTCTTT. The full variable domain, in which reference TRBV7-9 and TRBJ1-1 provide the parts outside the CDR3, is DTGVSQNPRHKITKRGQNVTFRCDPISEHNRLYWYRQTLGQGPEFLTYFQNEAQLEKSRLLSDRFSAERPKGSFSTLEIQRTEQGDSAMYLCASSLAWAGGDTEAFFGQGTRLTVV.

For the CDR3, the DNA is TGCAGTGCTAGAGATCCACCCGGGACAGGGCATAACGAGCAGTACTTC. Translated, it gives CSARDPPGTGHNEQYF. The rearrangement links TRBV20-1 to TRBJ2-7, with 9 nucleotides matching TRBD1. J lost 5 bases, V lost 0 bases, and 11 bases had no gene match. The germline V gene encodes CDR1 DFQATT and CDR2 SNEGSKA (reference sequence). The CDR3 is 16 amino acids.

The chain couples TRBV7-9 to TRBJ2-7; 8 bases line up with TRBD1. The germline CDR1 and CDR2 sequences are SEHNR and FQNEAQ (reference sequence). The V and J ends lost 5 bases and 8 bases, in that order; junction bases with no gene match: 8. This CDR3 is built from 13 residues. This CDR3 reads CASSTRTGRQQYF. CDR3 DNA sequence: TGTGCCAGCAGCACTCGGACAGGGAGGCAGCAGTACTTC.

V usage is TRBV7-9 and J usage is TRBJ2-4; weak D call: TRBD1 (6 bases). V was pared by 5 bases and J by 5 bases, with 13 bases between. This CDR3 region has 14 residues. The germline CDR1 and CDR2 sequences are SEHNR and FQNEAQ (reference sequence). The CDR3 reads CASSPQGSQNIQYF. The DNA of the CDR3 is TGTGCCAGCAGCCCACAGGGATCCCAAAACATTCAGTACTTC.